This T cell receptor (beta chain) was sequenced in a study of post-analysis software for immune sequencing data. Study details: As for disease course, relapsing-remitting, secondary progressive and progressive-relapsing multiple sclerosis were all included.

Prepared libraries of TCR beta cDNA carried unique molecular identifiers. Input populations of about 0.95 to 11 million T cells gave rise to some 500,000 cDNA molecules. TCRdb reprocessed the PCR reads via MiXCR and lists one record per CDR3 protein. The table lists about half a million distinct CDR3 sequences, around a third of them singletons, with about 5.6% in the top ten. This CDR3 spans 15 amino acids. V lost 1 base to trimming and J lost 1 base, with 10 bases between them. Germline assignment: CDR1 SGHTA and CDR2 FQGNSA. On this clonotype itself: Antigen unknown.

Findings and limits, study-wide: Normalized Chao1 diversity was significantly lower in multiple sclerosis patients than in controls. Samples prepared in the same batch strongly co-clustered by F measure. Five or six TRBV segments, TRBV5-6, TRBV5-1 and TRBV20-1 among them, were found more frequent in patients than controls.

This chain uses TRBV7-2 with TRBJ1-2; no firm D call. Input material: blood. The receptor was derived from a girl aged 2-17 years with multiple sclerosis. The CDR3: CASSLDGEGNYGYTF. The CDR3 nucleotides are TGTGCCAGCAGCTTAGATGGGGAGGGTAACTATGGCTACACCTTC.